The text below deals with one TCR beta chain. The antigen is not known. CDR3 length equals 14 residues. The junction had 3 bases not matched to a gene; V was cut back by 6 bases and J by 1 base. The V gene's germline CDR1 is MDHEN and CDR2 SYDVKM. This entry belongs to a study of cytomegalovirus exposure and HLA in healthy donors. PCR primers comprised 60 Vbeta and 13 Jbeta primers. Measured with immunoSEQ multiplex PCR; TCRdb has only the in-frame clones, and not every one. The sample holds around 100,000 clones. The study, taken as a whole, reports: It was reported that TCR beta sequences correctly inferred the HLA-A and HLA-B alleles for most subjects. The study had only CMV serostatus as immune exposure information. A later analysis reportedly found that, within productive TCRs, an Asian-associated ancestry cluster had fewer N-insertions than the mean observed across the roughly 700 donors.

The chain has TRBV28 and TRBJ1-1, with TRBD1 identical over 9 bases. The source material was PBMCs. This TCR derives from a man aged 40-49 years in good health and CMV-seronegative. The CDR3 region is CASRVGQGNTEAFF. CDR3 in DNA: TGTGCCAGCAGGGTGGGACAGGGGAACACTGAAGCTTTCTTT.